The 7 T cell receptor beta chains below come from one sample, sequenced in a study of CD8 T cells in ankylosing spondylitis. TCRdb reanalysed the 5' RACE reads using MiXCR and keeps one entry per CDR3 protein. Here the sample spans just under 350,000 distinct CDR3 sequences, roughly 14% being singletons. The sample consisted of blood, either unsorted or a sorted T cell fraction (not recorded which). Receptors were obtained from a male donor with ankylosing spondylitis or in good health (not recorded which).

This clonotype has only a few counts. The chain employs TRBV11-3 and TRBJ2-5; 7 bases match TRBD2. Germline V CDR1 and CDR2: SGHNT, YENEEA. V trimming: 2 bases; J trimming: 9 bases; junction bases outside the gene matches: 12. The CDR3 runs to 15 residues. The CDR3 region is CASSLMTTGGLAQYF. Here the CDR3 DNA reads TGTGCCAGCAGCTTAATGACCACGGGAGGTTTGGCCCAGTACTTC.

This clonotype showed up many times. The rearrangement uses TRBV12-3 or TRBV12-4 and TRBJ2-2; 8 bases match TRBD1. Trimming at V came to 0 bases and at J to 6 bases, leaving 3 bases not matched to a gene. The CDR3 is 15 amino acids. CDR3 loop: CASSLATQGAGELFF. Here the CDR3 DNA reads TGTGCCAGCAGTTTAGCAACACAGGGGGCCGGGGAGCTGTTTTTT.

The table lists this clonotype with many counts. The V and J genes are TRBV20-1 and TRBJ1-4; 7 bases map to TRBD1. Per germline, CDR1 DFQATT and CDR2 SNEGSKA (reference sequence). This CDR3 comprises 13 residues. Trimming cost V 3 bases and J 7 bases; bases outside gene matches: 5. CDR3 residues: CSARFQGGEKLFF. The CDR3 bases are TGCAGTGCTAGGTTTCAGGGGGGTGAAAAACTGTTTTTT.

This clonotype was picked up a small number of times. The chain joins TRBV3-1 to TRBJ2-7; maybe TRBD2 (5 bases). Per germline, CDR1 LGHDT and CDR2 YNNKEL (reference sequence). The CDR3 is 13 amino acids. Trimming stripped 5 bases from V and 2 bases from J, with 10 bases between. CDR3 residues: CASSLHGTYEQYF. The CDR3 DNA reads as TGTGCCAGCAGCTTACACGGGACCTACGAGCAGTACTTC.

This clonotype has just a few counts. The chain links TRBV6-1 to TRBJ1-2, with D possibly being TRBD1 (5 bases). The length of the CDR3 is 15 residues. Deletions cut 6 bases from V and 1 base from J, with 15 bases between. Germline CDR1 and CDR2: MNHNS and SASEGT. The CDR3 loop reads CASSPDSALNYGYTF. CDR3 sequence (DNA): TGTGCCAGCAGCCCCGACAGCGCGCTTAACTATGGCTACACCTTC.

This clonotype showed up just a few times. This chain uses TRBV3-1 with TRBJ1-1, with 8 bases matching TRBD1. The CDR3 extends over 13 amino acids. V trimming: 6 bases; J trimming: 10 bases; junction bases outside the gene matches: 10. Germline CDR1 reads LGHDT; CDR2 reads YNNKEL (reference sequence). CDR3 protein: CASSPRTGLRAFF. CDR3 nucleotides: TGTGCCAGCAGTCCGCGGACAGGGTTAAGAGCTTTCTTT.

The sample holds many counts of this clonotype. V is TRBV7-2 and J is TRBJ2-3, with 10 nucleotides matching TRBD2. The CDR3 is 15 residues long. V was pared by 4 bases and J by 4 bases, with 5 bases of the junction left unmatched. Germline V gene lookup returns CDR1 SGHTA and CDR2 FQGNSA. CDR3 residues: CASSYLAGDADTQYF. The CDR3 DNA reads TGTGCCAGCAGCTATCTAGCGGGAGACGCAGATACGCAGTATTTT.